These T cell receptor beta chains were read from a single sample in a study of T cell repertoires in cytomegalovirus infection. The antigens these receptors bind are not known. TCRdb called the reads again in MiXCR, with one record for every CDR3 protein. The top ten clones hold 13% of a sample with 250,000 to 400,000 distinct CDR3 sequences, roughly 25% of them seen once. The sample was cultured PBMCs, taken from culture after CMV antigen stimulation. All receptors derive from a human donor in good health (CMV status not recorded). Some clones in this sample may be carry-over from other donors' samples. Both conserved end residues are part of each CDR3. D genes are given only for firm matches. Expanded clones get a size class; other rows say once, few or many, or leave the size out.

d_call clone_size j_call v_call cdr3_nt cdr3_aa
TRBD1 many TRBJ2-3 TRBV7-2 TGTGCCAGCAGCTTAGAGGGACAGAGTACGCAGTATTTT CASSLEGQSTQYF
NA NA TRBJ2-1 TRBV7-8 TGTGCCAGCAGCTTAAAGCGCGGAAGCACCTACAATGAGCAGTTCTTC CASSLKRGSTYNEQFF
NA NA TRBJ2-3 TRBV5-1 TGCGCCAGCGCTAGGGCGGCGGAAAACACAGATACGCAGTATTTT CASARAAENTDTQYF
TRBD2 many TRBJ2-3 TRBV7-2 TGTGCCAGCAGTTTAGTCGACCTTAGCGGGAGCAGAGGCACAGATACGCAGTATTTT CASSLVDLSGSRGTDTQYF
TRBD2 NA TRBJ2-1 TRBV6-2/TRBV6-3 TGTGCCAGCAGTTGGTCCGGGACTAGCGGGAGATGGGAGCAGTTCTTC CASSWSGTSGRWEQFF
NA NA TRBJ1-2 TRBV6-5 TGTGCCAGCAGGACGGTTCCCTATGGCTACACCTTC CASRTVPYGYTF
NA few TRBJ2-5 TRBV27 TGTGCCAGCAGTTTATCAGGACAGAAAGAGACCCAGTACTTC CASSLSGQKETQYF
TRBD1 NA TRBJ2-1 TRBV27 TGTGCCAGCAGCCGAACAGGGGTTTTGAGGAATGAGCAGTTCTTC CASSRTGVLRNEQFF
TRBD2 few TRBJ2-3 TRBV6-2/TRBV6-3 TGTGCCAGCACTAAAGGACTAGCGGGCGGCACAGATACGCAGTATTTT CASTKGLAGGTDTQYF
NA few TRBJ1-2 TRBV4-3 TGCGCCAGCAGCCAAGGCCGACAGGTCAGACATGGCTACACCTTC CASSQGRQVRHGYTF
NA NA TRBJ2-2 TRBV12-3/TRBV12-4 TGTGCCAGCAACGTGTTTAGGGGATCGGGGGCGAACACCGGGGAGCTGTTTTTT CASNVFRGSGANTGELFF
NA NA TRBJ1-5 TRBV6-6 TGTGCCAGCAGTTACTCCGGGGCAGTGAGCAATCAGCCCCAGCATTTT CASSYSGAVSNQPQHF
NA few TRBJ2-5 TRBV11-2 TGTGCCAGCAGCTCCACTAGGGCAGAGACCCAGTACTTC CASSSTRAETQYF
NA few TRBJ1-6 TRBV5-1 TGCGCCAGCACAAGGGCAGGATCTAATTCACCCCTCCACTTT CASTRAGSNSPLHF
NA few TRBJ2-5 TRBV25-1 TGTGCCAGCAGTGAATCAAAGGCGGGGCTGGAGACCCAGTACTTC CASSESKAGLETQYF
TRBD2 NA TRBJ2-5 TRBV12-3/TRBV12-4 TGTGCCAGCAGCCACAGGACTAGCCGAGAGACCCAGTACTTC CASSHRTSRETQYF
NA few TRBJ2-3 TRBV19 TGTGCCAGTAGCCCGGGCCAACAGGGCTACACAGATACGCAGTATTTT CASSPGQQGYTDTQYF
NA NA TRBJ1-2 TRBV19 TGTGCCAGTAGTCCTCAGAGTCCCCCTAACTATGGCTACACCTTC CASSPQSPPNYGYTF
NA many TRBJ1-5 TRBV7-2 TGTGCCAGCAGCTTAGCGGGCTATCAGCCCCAGCATTTT CASSLAGYQPQHF
NA few TRBJ2-7 TRBV28 TGTGCCACCACGAGTGGGGGTTACGAGCAGTACTTC CATTSGGYEQYF
TRBD2 NA TRBJ2-7 TRBV7-9 TGTGCCAGCAGCCCTCTAGCGGGAGGTTGGTCCTACGAGCAGTACTTC CASSPLAGGWSYEQYF
TRBD2 NA TRBJ2-1 TRBV2 TGTGCCAGCAGAGAACCTAGCGGCGCCCGGCCCAGCTCCTACAATGAGCAGTTCTTC CASREPSGARPSSYNEQFF
TRBD2 NA TRBJ2-1 TRBV11-2 TGTGCCAGCAGCTTAAGGGCGCTAGCGGGAGGATCCTACAATGAGCAGTTCTTC CASSLRALAGGSYNEQFF
TRBD2 few TRBJ2-1 TRBV7-9 TGTGCCAGCAGCTCCGAGAGGGGAGGGCTCTACAATGAGCAGTTCTTC CASSSERGGLYNEQFF
TRBD1 few TRBJ2-7 TRBV4-1 TGCGCCAGCAGCCAAGGCCTGGACAGGGGCTACGAGCAGTACTTC CASSQGLDRGYEQYF
NA NA TRBJ2-7 TRBV12-3/TRBV12-4 TGTACCAGCAGTTTCGGACAAGTCGGCACTTACGAGCAGTACTTC CTSSFGQVGTYEQYF
TRBD2 few TRBJ2-3 TRBV7-9 TGTGCCAGCAGCTTATCCCCTCGACTAGCGGGAGTAACAGATACGCAGTATTTT CASSLSPRLAGVTDTQYF
NA many TRBJ2-4 TRBV7-2 TGTGCCAGCAGCTTATCGGAAGGGATACAGTACATTCAGTACTTC CASSLSEGIQYIQYF
NA NA TRBJ2-3 TRBV9 TGTGCCAGCAGGTCCGGAAGCACAGATACGCAGTATTTT CASRSGSTDTQYF
TRBD1 NA TRBJ1-1 TRBV28 TGTGCCAGCAGTTTGTTTTCCGGGACAGCCCGCTATCTGAACACTGAAGCTTTCTTT CASSLFSGTARYLNTEAFF
NA few TRBJ1-2 TRBV7-2 TGTGCCAGCAGCCCAAACCCAAGGGGTTTGGAGGGCTACACCTTC CASSPNPRGLEGYTF
TRBD2 NA TRBJ2-1 TRBV6-2/TRBV6-3 TGTGCCAGCAGTTCATTAGCGGGAGGACTCAATGAGCAGTTCTTC CASSSLAGGLNEQFF
NA NA TRBJ2-3 TRBV5-4 TGTGCCAGCAGCTTGGTAGGCAGCCTCGGCACAGATACGCAGTATTTT CASSLVGSLGTDTQYF
NA NA TRBJ1-6 TRBV5-6 TGTGCCAGCAGCCTAATCACAGGGATCTATAATTCACCCCTCCACTTT CASSLITGIYNSPLHF
TRBD2 once TRBJ2-1 TRBV4-3 TGCGCCAGCAGCCAAGATCGGGTGGTAGCGGGAGGCTATGAGCAGTTCTTC CASSQDRVVAGGYEQFF
NA NA TRBJ1-2 TRBV12-3/TRBV12-4 TGTGCCAGCAGTTTTTCTGGTCCGAACGGCTACACCTTC CASSFSGPNGYTF
NA few TRBJ1-1 TRBV5-1 TGCGCCAGCAGAAAACACAGGGAAGACACTGAAGCTTTCTTT CASRKHREDTEAFF
NA NA TRBJ1-3 TRBV2 TGTGCCAGCACGGCCTGGGGCTCTGGAAACACCATATATTTT CASTAWGSGNTIYF
NA few TRBJ2-7 TRBV7-2 TGTGCCAGCAGCTCTACCTGGGACTCTGTGAAGCAGTACTTC CASSSTWDSVKQYF
NA NA TRBJ2-1 TRBV5-4 TGTGCCAGCAGCTTGTCGGGGGCGGGATTATACAATGAGCAGTTCTTC CASSLSGAGLYNEQFF
NA many TRBJ2-3 TRBV27 TGTGCCAGTGGCACAGCGAGCCACTTTCGAGATACGCAGTATTTT CASGTASHFRDTQYF